These 5 T cell receptor beta chains came from one sample sequenced in a study of T cell repertoires in cytomegalovirus infection. These receptors lack a known antigen. TCRdb called the reads again in MiXCR, with one record for every CDR3 protein. The repertoire holds around 540,000 distinct CDR3 sequences, with roughly 34% as singletons. The sample consisted of cultured PBMCs, taken from culture after CMV antigen stimulation. The receptors derive from a human donor in good health (CMV status not recorded). Some clones in this sample may be carry-over from other donors' samples.

The chain couples TRBV27 to TRBJ2-1; 11 bases map to TRBD1. The junction had 8 bases not matched to a gene; V was cut back by 5 bases and J by 8 bases. Per germline, CDR1 MNHEY and CDR2 SMNVEV (reference sequence). The CDR3 contains 15 residues. The CDR3 sequence: CASSARDRGFDEQFF. Here the CDR3 DNA reads TGTGCCAGCAGTGCCCGGGACAGGGGGTTCGATGAGCAGTTCTTC.

This clonotype was observed a handful of times. The V gene is TRBV7-2, the J gene TRBJ2-7; 8 positions agree with TRBD2. This CDR3 has 15 amino acids. V lost 5 bases and J lost 4; bases outside the gene matches: 10. Germline CDR1 and CDR2: SGHTA and FQGNSA. For the CDR3, the DNA is TGTGCCAGCAGCGCCTATCCGGGAGGGGAGTACGAGCAGTACTTC. It codes for CASSAYPGGEYEQYF. Looking up the rest from reference TRBV7-2 and TRBJ2-7 gives the full variable domain: GAGVSQSPSNKVTEKGKDVELRCDPISGHTALYWYRQSLGQGLEFLIYFQGNSAPDKSGLPSDRFSAERTGGSVSTLTIQRTQQEDSAVYLCASSAYPGGEYEQYFGPGTRLTVT.

The rearrangement uses TRBV11-2 and TRBJ1-3; D is unresolved. CDR1 and CDR2 (germline): SGHAT, FQNNGV. Trimming removed 6 bases at V and 1 base at J, with 22 bases between. This CDR3 contains 18 residues. CDR3 DNA sequence: TGTGCCAGCAGGATTAGTTTTGGACCTACGACATCTGGAAACACCATATATTTT. It specifies CASRISFGPTTSGNTIYF.

The J gene is TRBJ2-3, the V gene TRBV7-2; the match to TRBD2 covers 11 bases. The ends lost 5 bases at V and 2 bases at J; junction bases unmatched: 9. This CDR3 is 17 amino acids long. Germline V gives CDR1 SGHTA, CDR2 FQGNSA. CDR3 sequence: CASSPRTSGFPTDTQYF. DNA for the CDR3: TGTGCCAGCAGCCCGCGGACTAGCGGGTTCCCCACAGATACGCAGTATTTT.

This clonotype has a handful of counts. The chain joins TRBV29-1 to TRBJ2-3; TRBD2 aligns across 8 bases. Germline assignment: CDR1 SQVTM and CDR2 ANQGSEA. The CDR3 runs to 14 residues. Trimming at V came to 4 bases and at J to 0 bases, leaving 3 bases not matched to a gene. The DNA for the CDR3 is TGCAGCGTTGCCCAGCGGGAGAGCACAGATACGCAGTATTTT. Its protein product is CSVAQRESTDTQYF.